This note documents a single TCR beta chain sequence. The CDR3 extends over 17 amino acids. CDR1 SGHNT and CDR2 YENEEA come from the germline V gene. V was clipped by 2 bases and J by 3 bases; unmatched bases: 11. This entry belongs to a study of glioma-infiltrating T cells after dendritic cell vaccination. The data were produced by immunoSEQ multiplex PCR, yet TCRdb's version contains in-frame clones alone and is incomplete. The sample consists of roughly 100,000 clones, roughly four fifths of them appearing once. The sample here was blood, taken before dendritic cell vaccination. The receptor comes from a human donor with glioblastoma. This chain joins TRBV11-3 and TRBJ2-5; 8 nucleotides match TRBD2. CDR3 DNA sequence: TGTGCCAGCAGCTTAAGCCCCGGGGGTAGCGGGGAAGAGACCCAGTACTTC. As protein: CASSLSPGGSGEETQYF.